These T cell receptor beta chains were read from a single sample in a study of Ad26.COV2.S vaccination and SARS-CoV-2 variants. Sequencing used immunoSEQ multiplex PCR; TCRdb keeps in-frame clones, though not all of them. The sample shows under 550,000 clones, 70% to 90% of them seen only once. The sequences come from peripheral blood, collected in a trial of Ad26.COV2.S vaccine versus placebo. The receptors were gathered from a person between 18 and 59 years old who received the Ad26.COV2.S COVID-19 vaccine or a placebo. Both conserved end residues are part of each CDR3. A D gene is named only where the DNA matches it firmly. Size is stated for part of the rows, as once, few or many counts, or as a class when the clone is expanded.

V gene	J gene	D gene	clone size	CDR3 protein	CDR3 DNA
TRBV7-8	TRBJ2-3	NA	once	CASSFSLYTDTQYF	TGTGCCAGCAGCTTTTCCCTCTACACAGATACGCAGTATTTT
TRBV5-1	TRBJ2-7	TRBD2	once	CASSTPPGLAETFSYEQYF	TGCGCCAGCAGCACACCCCCGGGACTAGCGGAGACCTTCTCCTACGAGCAGTACTTC
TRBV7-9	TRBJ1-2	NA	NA	CASSYPLGGKDGYTF	TGTGCCAGCAGCTACCCCCTGGGGGGCAAAGATGGCTACACCTTC
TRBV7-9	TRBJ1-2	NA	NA	CASSPDSGYTF	TGTGCCAGCAGCCCGGACAGTGGCTACACCTTC
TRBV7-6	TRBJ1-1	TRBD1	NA	CASSSDRGAGNTEAFF	TGTGCCAGCAGCTCGGACAGGGGGGCCGGGAACACTGAAGCTTTCTTT
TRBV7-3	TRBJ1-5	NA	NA	CASSLGHNQPQHF	TGTGCCAGCAGCTTAGGGCACAATCAGCCCCAGCATTTT
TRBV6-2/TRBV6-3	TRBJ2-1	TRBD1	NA	CASSTVGQGVNEQFF	TGTGCCAGCAGCACCGTGGGACAGGGGGTGAATGAGCAGTTCTTC
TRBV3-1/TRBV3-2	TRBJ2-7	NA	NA	CASSQDYRDGQGGEQYF	TGTGCCAGCAGCCAAGATTACAGGGACGGTCAGGGAGGCGAGCAGTACTTC
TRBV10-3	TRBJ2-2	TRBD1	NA	CAIPTGADTGELFF	TGTGCCATCCCGACAGGGGCAGACACCGGGGAGCTGTTTTTT
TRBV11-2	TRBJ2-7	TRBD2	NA	CASSPTSGGTISSYEQYF	TGTGCCAGCAGTCCTACTAGCGGGGGGACCATAAGCTCCTACGAGCAGTACTTC
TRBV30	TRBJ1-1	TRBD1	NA	CASQSRGTTEAFF	TGTGCCTCCCAGAGCAGGGGGACCACTGAAGCTTTCTTT
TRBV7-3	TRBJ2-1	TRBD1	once	CASSFSGGAYNEQFF	TGTGCCAGCAGCTTTTCAGGGGGCGCATACAATGAGCAGTTCTTC
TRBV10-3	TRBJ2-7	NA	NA	CAISEPLGTLYEQYF	TGTGCCATCAGTGAGCCCCTGGGTACACTCTACGAGCAGTACTTC
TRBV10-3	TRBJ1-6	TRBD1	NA	CAINSSGGSSPLHF	TGTGCCATCAATAGCTCAGGGGGCAGTTCACCCCTCCACTTT
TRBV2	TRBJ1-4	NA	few	CASRQGPEKLFF	TGTGCCAGCAGACAGGGTCCTGAAAAACTGTTTTTT
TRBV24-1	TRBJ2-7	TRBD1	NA	CATRPGQGAYEQYF	TGTGCCACCAGGCCGGGACAGGGGGCCTACGAGCAGTACTTC
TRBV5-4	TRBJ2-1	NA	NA	CASSPTRGSYNEQFF	TGTGCCAGCAGCCCAACTAGGGGCTCCTACAATGAGCAGTTCTTC
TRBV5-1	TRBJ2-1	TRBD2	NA	CASSSIGREYNEQFF	TGCGCCAGCAGCTCAATAGGGAGGGAATACAATGAGCAGTTCTTC
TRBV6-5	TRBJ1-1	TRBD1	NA	CASRVDRGATEAFF	TGTGCCAGCAGAGTGGACAGGGGGGCCACTGAAGCTTTCTTT
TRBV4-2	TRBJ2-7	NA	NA	CASSQVASYEQYF	TGTGCCAGCAGCCAAGTTGCCTCCTACGAGCAGTACTTC
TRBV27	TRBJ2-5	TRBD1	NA	CASGTYRGRGQETQYF	TGTGCCAGCGGAACTTACAGGGGGCGGGGACAAGAGACCCAGTACTTC
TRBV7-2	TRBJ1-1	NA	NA	CASSLPPRAAFF	TGTGCCAGCAGCTTACCGCCTAGGGCGGCTTTCTTT
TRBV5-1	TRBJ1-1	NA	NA	CASSFEGSMNTEAFF	TGCGCCAGCAGCTTTGAGGGTTCTATGAACACTGAAGCTTTCTTT
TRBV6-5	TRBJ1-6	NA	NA	CATAVRRDSPLHF	TGTGCCACTGCGGTCAGAAGAGATTCACCCCTCCACTTT
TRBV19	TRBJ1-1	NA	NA	CASSPGAYEAFF	TGTGCCAGTAGTCCCGGCGCTTACGAAGCTTTCTTT
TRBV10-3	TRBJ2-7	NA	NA	CAISESGDGSYEQYF	TGTGCCATCAGTGAGTCGGGGGACGGCTCCTACGAGCAGTACTTC
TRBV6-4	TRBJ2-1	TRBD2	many	CASSDDGTSGGAPLFF	TGTGCCAGCAGTGACGATGGGACTAGCGGGGGGGCCCCGCTGTTCTTC
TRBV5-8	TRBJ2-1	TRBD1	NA	CASSRGTGSYNEQFF	TGTGCCAGCAGCAGAGGGACAGGCTCCTACAATGAGCAGTTCTTC
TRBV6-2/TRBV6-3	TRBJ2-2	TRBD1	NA	CASSTGAGELFF	TGTGCCAGCAGTACAGGGGCCGGGGAGCTGTTTTTT
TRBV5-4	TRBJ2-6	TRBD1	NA	CASSLQGVGGANVLTF	TGTGCCAGCTCGCTTCAGGGGGTAGGTGGGGCCAACGTCCTGACTTTC
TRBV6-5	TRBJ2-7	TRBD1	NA	CASRADRDSYEQYF	TGTGCCAGCAGAGCTGACAGGGACTCCTACGAGCAGTACTTC
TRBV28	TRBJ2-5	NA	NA	CASSPASDSFQETQYF	TGTGCCAGCAGTCCCGCCTCCGACAGTTTCCAAGAGACCCAGTACTTC
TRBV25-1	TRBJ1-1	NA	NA	CASSVNRNTEAFF	TGTGCCAGCAGTGTGAACAGGAACACTGAAGCTTTCTTT
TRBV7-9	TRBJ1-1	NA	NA	CASSPLVTEAFF	TGTGCCAGCAGTCCCCTAGTGACTGAAGCTTTCTTT
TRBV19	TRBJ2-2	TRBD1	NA	CASSTQGAGTGELFF	TGTGCCAGTAGCACACAGGGGGCAGGAACCGGGGAGCTGTTTTTT
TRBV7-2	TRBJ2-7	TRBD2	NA	CASSVSGGISYEQYF	TGTGCCAGCAGCGTCAGCGGGGGTATATCCTACGAGCAGTACTTC
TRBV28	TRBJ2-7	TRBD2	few	CASSLSGGAYEQYF	TGTGCCAGCAGTTTAAGCGGGGGAGCCTACGAGCAGTACTTC
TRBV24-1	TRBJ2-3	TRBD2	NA	CATSELAGGPTDTQYF	TGTGCCACCAGTGAGCTAGCGGGGGGGCCCACAGATACGCAGTATTTT
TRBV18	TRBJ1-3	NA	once	CASSPLHSSGNTIYF	TGTGCCAGCTCACCCCTGCACAGCTCTGGAAACACCATATATTTT
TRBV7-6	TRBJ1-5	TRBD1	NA	CASSLGARGLGNQPQHF	TGTGCCAGCAGCTTAGGGGCCAGGGGGCTTGGCAATCAGCCCCAGCATTTT
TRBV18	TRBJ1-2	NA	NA	CASSPGGVDGYTF	TGTGCCAGCTCACCAGGGGGCGTAGATGGCTACACCTTC
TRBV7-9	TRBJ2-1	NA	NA	CASTLGPTRPNEQFF	TGTGCCAGCACCCTGGGGCCAACCCGCCCCAATGAGCAGTTCTTC
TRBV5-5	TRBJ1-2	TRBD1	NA	CASSLAPGQGYGYTF	TGTGCCAGCAGCTTGGCCCCGGGACAGGGTTATGGCTACACCTTC
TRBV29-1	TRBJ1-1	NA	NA	CSVVPRGEAFF	TGCAGCGTTGTCCCGAGAGGGGAAGCTTTCTTT
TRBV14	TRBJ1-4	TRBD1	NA	CASSQPGGAREKLFF	TGTGCCAGCAGCCAACCAGGGGGCGCAAGGGAAAAACTGTTTTTT
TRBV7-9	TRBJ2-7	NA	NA	CASTLGSGGREQYF	TGTGCCAGCACCTTAGGTTCAGGGGGGCGGGAGCAGTACTTC
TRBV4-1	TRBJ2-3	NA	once	CASSQVRGPDTDTQYF	TGCGCCAGCAGCCAAGTACGGGGGCCAGACACAGATACGCAGTATTTT
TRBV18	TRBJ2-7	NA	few	CASSPGLGHNEQYF	TGTGCCAGCTCACCAGGGCTGGGCCACAACGAGCAGTACTTC
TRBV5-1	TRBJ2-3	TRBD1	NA	CASSLEGQGADTQYF	TGCGCCAGCAGCTTGGAGGGACAGGGCGCAGATACGCAGTATTTT
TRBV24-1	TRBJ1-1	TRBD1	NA	CATSDPTGPNTEAFF	TGTGCCACCAGTGACCCGACAGGGCCGAACACTGAAGCTTTCTTT
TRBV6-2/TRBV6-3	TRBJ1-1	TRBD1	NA	CASSWTGSNTEAFF	TGTGCCAGCAGTTGGACAGGGAGCAACACTGAAGCTTTCTTT
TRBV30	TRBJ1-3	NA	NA	CAWSIGNQGHTIYF	TGTGCCTGGAGTATCGGAAATCAGGGGCACACCATATATTTT
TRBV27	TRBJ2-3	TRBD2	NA	CASSLSGGAVDTQYF	TGTGCCAGCAGTTTGAGCGGGGGGGCTGTTGATACGCAGTATTTT